Listed below are T cell receptor beta chains from one sample, sequenced in a study of blood T cell repertoires in COVID-19. TCRdb keeps only in-frame clones here, not all; method: immunoSEQ multiplex PCR. The table lists around 150,000 clones, 65% to 85% of them singletons. Specimen: PBMCs or T cells enriched from blood (not recorded which). The receptors stem from a man aged 40-49 years who had recovered from COVID-19. Both conserved end residues are part of each CDR3. Fields, in order: J gene, D gene, clone size, V gene, CDR3 DNA, CDR3 protein. The D gene is left open where the match is weak. Size is omitted from some rows. Given values are once, few, many or a class for expanded clones.

j_gene: TRBJ2-5
d_gene: TRBD1
abundance: NA
v_gene: TRBV2
CDR3nt: TGTGCCAGCAGACTTTCGGACAGGCCGAAAGAGACCCAGTACTTC
CDR3aa: CASRLSDRPKETQYF

j_gene: TRBJ1-3
d_gene: NA
abundance: NA
v_gene: TRBV25-1
CDR3nt: TGTGCCAGCAGTGCTTCTTCGTCTGGAAACACCATATATTTT
CDR3aa: CASSASSSGNTIYF

j_gene: TRBJ2-1
d_gene: NA
abundance: NA
v_gene: TRBV25-1
CDR3nt: TGTGCCAGCAGCCCACCGGAGGACTTCGCCGTGGAGCAGTTCTTC
CDR3aa: CASSPPEDFAVEQFF

j_gene: TRBJ1-3
d_gene: NA
abundance: NA
v_gene: TRBV5-1
CDR3nt: TGCGCCAGCAGCAGAAAAAGACAGGTCTCTGGAAACACCATATATTTT
CDR3aa: CASSRKRQVSGNTIYF

j_gene: TRBJ1-2
d_gene: NA
abundance: few
v_gene: TRBV18
CDR3nt: TGTGCCAGCTCACCACCACAGTTTGTTTTTGGTGGCTACACCTTC
CDR3aa: CASSPPQFVFGGYTF

j_gene: TRBJ1-5
d_gene: TRBD1
abundance: NA
v_gene: TRBV3-1/TRBV3-2
CDR3nt: TGTGCCAGCAGCCAAGGGAGGGGACAGGGAGGCGGCCAGCCCCAGCATTTT
CDR3aa: CASSQGRGQGGGQPQHF

j_gene: TRBJ2-1
d_gene: NA
abundance: NA
v_gene: TRBV11-2
CDR3nt: TGTGCCAGCAGCTTGCTGGCATTAAGCTCCTACAATGAGCAGTTCTTC
CDR3aa: CASSLLALSSYNEQFF

j_gene: TRBJ1-1
d_gene: TRBD1
abundance: NA
v_gene: TRBV30
CDR3nt: TGTGCCTGGGGTTTGCATCACGAGGGGGCGCGCGCTTTCTTT
CDR3aa: CAWGLHHEGARAFF

j_gene: TRBJ1-2
d_gene: TRBD1
abundance: NA
v_gene: TRBV4-1
CDR3nt: TGCGCCAGCAGCCAGCCTCCGGGACAGGGGAACTATGGCTACACCTTC
CDR3aa: CASSQPPGQGNYGYTF

j_gene: TRBJ1-2
d_gene: NA
abundance: NA
v_gene: TRBV7-6
CDR3nt: TGTGCCAGCAGCTTAGGGTTTGGGGGGTATGGCTACACCTTC
CDR3aa: CASSLGFGGYGYTF

j_gene: TRBJ2-1
d_gene: TRBD1
abundance: NA
v_gene: TRBV27
CDR3nt: TGTGCCAGCAAACCCGGGACAGGTCCAGCCTACAATGAGCAGTTCTTC
CDR3aa: CASKPGTGPAYNEQFF

j_gene: TRBJ2-7
d_gene: NA
abundance: NA
v_gene: TRBV18
CDR3nt: TGTGCCAGCTCACCACCGATAGACTACGAGCAGTACTTC
CDR3aa: CASSPPIDYEQYF

j_gene: TRBJ2-1
d_gene: TRBD1
abundance: NA
v_gene: TRBV7-3
CDR3nt: TGTGCCAGCAGCTTAACGTTCACAGGGGGTGGGAATGAGCAGTTCTTC
CDR3aa: CASSLTFTGGGNEQFF

j_gene: TRBJ2-1
d_gene: NA
abundance: NA
v_gene: TRBV27
CDR3nt: TGTGCCAGCAGTTTGGCGGGACAGCTAAACAATGAGCAGTTCTTC
CDR3aa: CASSLAGQLNNEQFF

j_gene: TRBJ2-1
d_gene: TRBD1
abundance: NA
v_gene: TRBV15
CDR3nt: TGTGCCACCAGCAGAGACCCAGGGACAGGGGGCTATGAGCAGTTCTTC
CDR3aa: CATSRDPGTGGYEQFF

j_gene: TRBJ2-7
d_gene: NA
abundance: NA
v_gene: TRBV10-3
CDR3nt: TGTGCCATTACGACAGGATCCTACGAGCAGTACTTC
CDR3aa: CAITTGSYEQYF

j_gene: TRBJ2-7
d_gene: TRBD1
abundance: few
v_gene: TRBV18
CDR3nt: TGTGCCAGCTCACTTTGGGACAGGGACGAGCAGTACTTC
CDR3aa: CASSLWDRDEQYF

j_gene: TRBJ2-2
d_gene: NA
abundance: NA
v_gene: TRBV7-6
CDR3nt: TGTGCCAGCAGCTTAGAGGCAGGGCACACCGGGGAGCTGTTTTTT
CDR3aa: CASSLEAGHTGELFF

j_gene: TRBJ2-7
d_gene: TRBD2
abundance: once
v_gene: TRBV9
CDR3nt: TGTGCCAGCAGCGTAGGGACTAGCCCCCGGGACTGGGAGCAGTACTTC
CDR3aa: CASSVGTSPRDWEQYF

j_gene: TRBJ1-5
d_gene: TRBD1
abundance: NA
v_gene: TRBV4-1
CDR3nt: TGCGCCAGCAGCCAAGCCGGGACAGGGGGTGATCAGCCCCAGCATTTT
CDR3aa: CASSQAGTGGDQPQHF

j_gene: TRBJ2-1
d_gene: TRBD2
abundance: NA
v_gene: TRBV5-1
CDR3nt: TGCGCCAGCAGCTTGGCCACTAGCGGGGGGAACAATGAGCAGTTCTTC
CDR3aa: CASSLATSGGNNEQFF

j_gene: TRBJ2-1
d_gene: TRBD1
abundance: NA
v_gene: TRBV9
CDR3nt: TGTGCCAGCAGCGATAGACCGGGACAGGGGGCCCCCTACAATGAGCAGTTCTTC
CDR3aa: CASSDRPGQGAPYNEQFF

j_gene: TRBJ1-1
d_gene: NA
abundance: NA
v_gene: TRBV29-1
CDR3nt: TGCAGCGTCCGGCAAGGGAGCACTGAAGCTTTCTTT
CDR3aa: CSVRQGSTEAFF

j_gene: TRBJ2-5
d_gene: TRBD1
abundance: NA
v_gene: TRBV7-7
CDR3nt: TGTGCCAGCAGCTTAGGGCTAACGGGACAGGGAGTCGAGACCCAGTACTTC
CDR3aa: CASSLGLTGQGVETQYF